This T cell receptor (beta chain) was retrieved from a study of cytomegalovirus exposure and HLA in healthy donors. PCR was performed using 60 Vbeta and 13 Jbeta primers. Profiling relied on immunoSEQ multiplex PCR, and the TCRdb table lists in-frame clones only, not all of them. The sample contains approximately 280,000 clones, around 90% of which appear only once. This clone was counted between two and nine times. This CDR3 has 14 residues. Germline values: CDR1 SNHLY, CDR2 FYNNEI. V gave up 4 bases and J gave up 7 bases; unmatched junction bases: 7. The clonotype was recovered from a woman in her late teens or twenties in good health and CMV-seronegative. The sample comprised PBMCs. V usage is TRBV2 and J usage is TRBJ1-2; TRBD1 agrees at 9 bases. CDR3 in DNA: TGTGCCAGCAGTGGGGACAGGGTATCCTCTGGCTACACCTTC. It yields the protein CASSGDRVSSGYTF.